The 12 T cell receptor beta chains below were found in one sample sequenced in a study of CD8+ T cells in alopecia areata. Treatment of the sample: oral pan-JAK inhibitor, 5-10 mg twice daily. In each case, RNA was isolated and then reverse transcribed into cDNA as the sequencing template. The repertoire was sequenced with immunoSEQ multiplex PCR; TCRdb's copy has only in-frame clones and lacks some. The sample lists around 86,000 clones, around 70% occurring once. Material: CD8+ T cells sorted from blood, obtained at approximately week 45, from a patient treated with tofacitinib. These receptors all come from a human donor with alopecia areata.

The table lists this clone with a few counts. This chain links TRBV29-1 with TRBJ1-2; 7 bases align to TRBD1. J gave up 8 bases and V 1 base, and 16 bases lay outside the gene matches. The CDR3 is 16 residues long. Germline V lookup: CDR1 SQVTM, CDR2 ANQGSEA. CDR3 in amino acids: CSVEGTGGGEFGGYTF. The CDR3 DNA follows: TGCAGCGTTGAAGGGACAGGAGGGGGGGAGTTCGGAGGCTACACCTTC.

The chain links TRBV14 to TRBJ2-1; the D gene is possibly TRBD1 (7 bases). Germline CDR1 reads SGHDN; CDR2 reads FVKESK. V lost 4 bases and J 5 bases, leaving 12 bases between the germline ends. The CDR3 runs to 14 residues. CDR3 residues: CASSPQGGNNEQFF. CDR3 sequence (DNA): TGTGCCAGCAGCCCCCAGGGGGGTAACAATGAGCAGTTCTTC.

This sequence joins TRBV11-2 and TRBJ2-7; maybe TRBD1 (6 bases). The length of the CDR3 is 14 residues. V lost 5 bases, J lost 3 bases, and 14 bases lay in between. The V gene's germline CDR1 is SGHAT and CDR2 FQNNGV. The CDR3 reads CASSPETGYYEQYF. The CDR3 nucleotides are TGTGCCAGCAGCCCGGAGACAGGATACTACGAGCAGTACTTC.

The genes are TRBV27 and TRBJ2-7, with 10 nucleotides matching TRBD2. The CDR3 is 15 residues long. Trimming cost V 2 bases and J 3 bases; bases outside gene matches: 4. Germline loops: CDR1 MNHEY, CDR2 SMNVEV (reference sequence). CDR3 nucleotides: TGTGCCAGCAGTTTAACTAGCGGGGCGATCTACGAGCAGTACTTC. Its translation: CASSLTSGAIYEQYF.

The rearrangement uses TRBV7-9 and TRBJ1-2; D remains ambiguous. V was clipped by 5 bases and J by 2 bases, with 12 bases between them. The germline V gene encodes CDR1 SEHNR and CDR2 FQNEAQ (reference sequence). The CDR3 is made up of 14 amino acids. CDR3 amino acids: CASSPGSTNYGYTF. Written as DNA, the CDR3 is TGTGCCAGCAGCCCCGGATCTACCAACTATGGCTACACCTTC.

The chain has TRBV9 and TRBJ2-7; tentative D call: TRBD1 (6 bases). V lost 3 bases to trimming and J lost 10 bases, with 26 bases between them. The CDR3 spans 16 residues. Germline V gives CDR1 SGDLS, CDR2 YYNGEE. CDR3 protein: CASSADPGTRKGIQYF. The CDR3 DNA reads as TGTGCCAGCAGCGCAGACCCCGGGACAAGAAAGGGTATCCAGTACTTC.

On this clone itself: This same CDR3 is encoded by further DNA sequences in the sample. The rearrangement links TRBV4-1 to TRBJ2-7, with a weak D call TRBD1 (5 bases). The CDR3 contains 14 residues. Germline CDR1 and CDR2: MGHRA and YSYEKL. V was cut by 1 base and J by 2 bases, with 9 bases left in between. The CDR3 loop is CASSQVQGTYEQYF. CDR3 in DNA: TGCGCCAGCAGCCAAGTTCAGGGAACCTACGAGCAGTACTTC.

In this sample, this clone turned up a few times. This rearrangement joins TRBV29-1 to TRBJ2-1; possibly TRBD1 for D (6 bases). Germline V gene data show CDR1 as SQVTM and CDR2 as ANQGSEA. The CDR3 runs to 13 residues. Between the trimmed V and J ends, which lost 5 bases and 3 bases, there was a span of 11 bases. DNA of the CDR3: TGCAGCGTTTTAGGGGGAGACTACAATGAGCAGTTCTTC. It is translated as CSVLGGDYNEQFF.

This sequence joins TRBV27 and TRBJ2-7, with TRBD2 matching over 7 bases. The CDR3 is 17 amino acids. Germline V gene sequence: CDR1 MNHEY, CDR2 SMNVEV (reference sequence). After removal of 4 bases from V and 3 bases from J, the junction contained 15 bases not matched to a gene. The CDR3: CASSSGTTHYGGYEQYF. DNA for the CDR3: TGTGCCAGCAGTTCCGGGACTACCCATTATGGGGGCTACGAGCAGTACTTC.

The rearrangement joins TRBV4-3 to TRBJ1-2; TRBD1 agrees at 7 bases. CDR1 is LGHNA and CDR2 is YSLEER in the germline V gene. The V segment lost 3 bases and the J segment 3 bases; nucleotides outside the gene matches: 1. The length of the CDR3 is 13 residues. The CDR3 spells CASSHGTDYGYTF. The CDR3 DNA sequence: TGCGCCAGCAGCCATGGGACAGACTATGGCTACACCTTC.

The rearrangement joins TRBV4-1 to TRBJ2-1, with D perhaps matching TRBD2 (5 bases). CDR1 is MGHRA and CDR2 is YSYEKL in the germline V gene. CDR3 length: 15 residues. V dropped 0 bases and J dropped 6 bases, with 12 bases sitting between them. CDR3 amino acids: CASSQESQDFNEQFF. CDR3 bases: TGCGCCAGCAGCCAAGAAAGTCAGGACTTCAATGAGCAGTTCTTC.

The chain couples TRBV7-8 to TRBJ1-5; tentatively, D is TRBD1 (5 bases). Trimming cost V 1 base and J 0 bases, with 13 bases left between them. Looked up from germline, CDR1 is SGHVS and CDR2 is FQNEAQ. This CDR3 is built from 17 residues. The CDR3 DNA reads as TGTGCCAGCAGCTTAGGAGGTGGCGGGGCTAGCAATCAGCCCCAGCATTTT. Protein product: CASSLGGGGASNQPQHF.